The rows below give T cell receptor beta chains drawn from one sample of a study of T cells after somatic rescue of genetic block. Method: immunoSEQ multiplex PCR; TCRdb's copy keeps in-frame clones and lacks some. The sample shows several thousand clones, around 85% of them seen only once. The specimen was peripheral blood mononuclear cells (PBMCs). These receptors came from a boy between 5 and 17 years old. Each CDR3 is given with its conserved first and last residue. A D gene is named only where the DNA matches it firmly. The size entry is marked missing in some rows and otherwise reads once, few, many or a size class.

>TRBD1|.|TRBJ1-2|TRBV4-1
TGCGCCAGCAGCCAAGCGACAGGGGGCCTCACTAACTATGGCTACACCTTC
CASSQATGGLTNYGYTF
>.|once|TRBJ2-5|TRBV7-2
TGTGCCAGCAGCTCCGCGGGTGGGGGGGCGTTTTTAGAGACCCAGTACTTC
CASSSAGGGAFLETQYF
>.|.|TRBJ1-2|TRBV7-9
TGTGCCAGCAGCCCCTGGACAGATTATGGCTACACCTTC
CASSPWTDYGYTF
>TRBD1|.|TRBJ2-7|TRBV5-4
TGTGCCAGCAGCGCAGACAGGGGGTCCTACGAGCAGTACTTC
CASSADRGSYEQYF
>.|.|TRBJ1-3|TRBV7-9
TGTGCCAGCATCCTCCAAACCCCCCGGTCCTCTGGAAACACCATATATTTT
CASILQTPRSSGNTIYF
>TRBD1|.|TRBJ2-7|TRBV5-4
TGTGCCAGCAGCCCAAGTCAATTAGAGGACAGGGGGCGCACCTACGAGCAGTACTTC
CASSPSQLEDRGRTYEQYF
>.|.|TRBJ1-2|TRBV19
TGTGCCAGTAGTTCAAACAGGGTTGGCTACACCTTC
CASSSNRVGYTF
>.|.|TRBJ2-7|TRBV6-5
TGTGCCAGCAGCGACAGGAACCCCTACGAGCAGTACTTC
CASSDRNPYEQYF
>.|.|TRBJ1-2|TRBV7-9
TGTGCCAGCAGCAAATACAGGGAGTTTAACTATGGCTACACCTTC
CASSKYREFNYGYTF
>.|once|TRBJ2-5|TRBV2
TGTGCCAGCAGGCGAGGGGATGGGGAGACCCAGTACTTC
CASRRGDGETQYF
>TRBD1|.|TRBJ1-2|TRBV5-1
TGCGCCAGCAGCCTGGGACAGACCGCCGGGGGCTATGGCTACACCTTC
CASSLGQTAGGYGYTF
>TRBD2|.|TRBJ2-7|TRBV5-1
TGCGCCAGCAGCTTCTATCTAGCGGGGAGCTCGCGCTACGAGCAGTACTTC
CASSFYLAGSSRYEQYF
>.|.|TRBJ1-1|TRBV4-2
TGTGCCAGCAGCCAAGATCCCAGGGGGAACACTGAAGCTTTCTTT
CASSQDPRGNTEAFF
>.|.|TRBJ1-2|TRBV9
TGTGCCAGCAGCGCCCACCATGGCTACACCTTC
CASSAHHGYTF
>.|few|TRBJ2-1|TRBV10-1
TGCGCCAGCCATGCCTTGTTCTTC
CASHALFF
>.|.|TRBJ1-3|TRBV10-3
TGTGCCACCAAAGTTGCCCGCGACTCTGGAAACACCATATATTTT
CATKVARDSGNTIYF
>TRBD2|.|TRBJ2-7|TRBV5-1
TGCGCCAGCAGCTTGGGGACTAGCGGGGTATACGAGCAGTACTTC
CASSLGTSGVYEQYF
>.|.|TRBJ2-5|TRBV4-2
TGTGCCAGCAGCCAAGTCGCGCCGAGGTTGGAAGAGACCCAGTACTTC
CASSQVAPRLEETQYF
>.|medium-sized|TRBJ1-2|TRBV2
TGTGCCAGCAGCGACCTAATCGGGACTGACTATGGCTACACCTTC
CASSDLIGTDYGYTF
>.|.|TRBJ1-3|TRBV18
TGTGCCAGCTCACCCCAGAGTCTACAGGGAAACACCATATATTTT
CASSPQSLQGNTIYF
>.|.|TRBJ2-3|TRBV11-2
TGTGCCAGCAGCCAGACAGGCGCAAGCACAGATACGCAGTATTTT
CASSQTGASTDTQYF
>TRBD1|.|TRBJ1-4|TRBV7-9
TGTGCCAGCAGCTCGGGACAGGGTTTCGAAAAACTGTTTTTT
CASSSGQGFEKLFF
>.|.|TRBJ2-7|TRBV7-2
TGTGCCAGCAGCTTTGGGCAGGGTTCTTCAGAGGAGCAGTACTTC
CASSFGQGSSEEQYF
>.|.|TRBJ1-2|TRBV4-1
TGCGCCAGCAGCCCGCCCCGGCAGCCAAATAACTATGGCTACACCTTC
CASSPPRQPNNYGYTF
>TRBD1|.|TRBJ1-1|TRBV2
TGTGCCAGCAGTGAAAGATTCGGACAGGGGGTAGCTGAAGCTTTCTTT
CASSERFGQGVAEAFF
>TRBD1|.|TRBJ1-5|TRBV10-3
TGTGCCATCAGCCAGACAGGGGAGGGCAATCAGCCCCAGCATTTT
CAISQTGEGNQPQHF
>TRBD1|.|TRBJ1-3|TRBV11-2
TGTGCCAGCAGCACACAGGGGGCACTTAGAAACACCATATATTTT
CASSTQGALRNTIYF